These T cell receptor beta chains were read from a single sample in a study of identical twins. TCRdb reprocessed the 5' RACE reads with MiXCR, giving one entry per CDR3 protein. The top ten clones hold 12% of a sample with 410,000 or so distinct CDR3 sequences, about 18% of them seen once. Sequencing used naive T cells sorted from blood. The receptors come from a man in his forties or fifties in good health. Each CDR3 is given with its conserved first and last residue. D genes are given only for firm matches. The size of a clone is reported for some rows only, either as once, few or many, or as a class for expanded clones.

J | V | size | length | D | DNA | CDR3
TRBJ2-2 | TRBV6-2/TRBV6-3 | . | 16 | TRBD2 | TGTGCCAGCAGTTACACCAGCGGGAGGGCCCACGGGGAGCTGTTTTTT | CASSYTSGRAHGELFF
TRBJ1-6 | TRBV6-5 | many | 16 | . | TGTGCCAGCAGTTACTCTTGGGGCAAGGATAATTCACCCCTCCACTTT | CASSYSWGKDNSPLHF
TRBJ2-3 | TRBV3-1 | . | 13 | . | TGTGCCAGCAGCCAACGGGACCCGTTGACGCAGTATTTT | CASSQRDPLTQYF
TRBJ2-7 | TRBV5-1 | many | 14 | TRBD1 | TGCGCCAGCAGCTTACAGGGGGGCCCCTCCGAGCAGTACTTC | CASSLQGGPSEQYF
TRBJ2-2 | TRBV10-3 | few | 16 | TRBD1 | TGTGCCATCAGTAAGGACAGGGGGCCGAACACCGGGGAGCTGTTTTTT | CAISKDRGPNTGELFF
TRBJ2-1 | TRBV21-1 | many | 16 | . | TGTGCCAGCAGCCCTTTCCGGGACAGGGTTCTTGATGAGCAGTTCTTC | CASSPFRDRVLDEQFF
TRBJ2-1 | TRBV19 | . | 14 | . | TGTGCCAGTAGAACTAGGGGGACTCCAAATGAGCAGTTCTTC | CASRTRGTPNEQFF
TRBJ2-3 | TRBV5-6 | few | 14 | TRBD2 | TGTGCCAGCAGCGGGGGGGTTAGCACAGATACGCAGTATTTT | CASSGGVSTDTQYF
TRBJ1-3 | TRBV12-3/TRBV12-4 | . | 16 | TRBD1 | TGTGCCAGCAGTTCCCCGGGACAGGGGATCGGAAACACCATATATTTT | CASSSPGQGIGNTIYF
TRBJ2-2 | TRBV10-3 | few | 13 | . | TGTGCCATCAGTAAAAGGGTCGCCGGGGAGCTGTTTTTT | CAISKRVAGELFF
TRBJ2-2 | TRBV20-1 | . | 17 | . | TGCAGTGCTAGATTGTCCGCAGCGGGTGCTAACACCGGGGAGCTGTTTTTT | CSARLSAAGANTGELFF
TRBJ2-7 | TRBV6-2/TRBV6-3 | few | 11 | . | TGTGCCAGCAGTTATGATTCCGAGCAGTACTTC | CASSYDSEQYF
TRBJ2-5 | TRBV20-1 | many | 13 | . | TGCAGTGCAAGTACAGGGTGGGTCGAGACCCAGTACTTC | CSASTGWVETQYF
TRBJ2-1 | TRBV6-2/TRBV6-3 | . | 18 | TRBD1 | TGTGCCAGCAGTCCCAGGGCGGGACAGGGGGATAACTACAATGAGCAGTTCTTC | CASSPRAGQGDNYNEQFF
TRBJ1-1 | TRBV5-1 | few | 15 | TRBD1 | TGCGCCAGCAGCCCCGGACAGGGAGGGGTCACTGAAGCTTTCTTT | CASSPGQGGVTEAFF
TRBJ2-1 | TRBV4-1 | many | 13 | . | TGCGCCAGCAGCCCGCCGGGCTACAATGAGCAGTTCTTC | CASSPPGYNEQFF
TRBJ2-7 | TRBV9 | few | 15 | . | TGTGCCAGCAGCGTAGCGCCGGGGACATCCTACGAGCAGTACTTC | CASSVAPGTSYEQYF
TRBJ2-5 | TRBV20-1 | . | 14 | . | TGCAGTGCTAGAGACGGGTCTGGGGGAGAGACCCAGTACTTC | CSARDGSGGETQYF
TRBJ1-5 | TRBV4-1 | few | 14 | . | TGCGCCAGCAGCCAATCCCCGGGGGATCAGCCCCAGCATTTT | CASSQSPGDQPQHF
TRBJ1-2 | TRBV28 | . | 14 | . | TGTGCCAGCACAGTTTCGGCATTTAACTATGGCTACACCTTC | CASTVSAFNYGYTF
TRBJ2-1 | TRBV7-2 | few | 14 | . | TGTGCCAGCAGCTTAGCGGTCCTTAGAACTGAGCAGTTCTTC | CASSLAVLRTEQFF
TRBJ2-6 | TRBV20-1 | few | 17 | . | TGCAGTGCTGTTGGGCGTCAGGGAAACTTTGGGGCCAACGTCCTGACTTTC | CSAVGRQGNFGANVLTF
TRBJ1-1 | TRBV4-2 | few | 15 | . | TGTGCCAGCAGCCAAGAGGGGGCCATGAACACTGAAGCTTTCTTT | CASSQEGAMNTEAFF
TRBJ2-5 | TRBV20-1 | few | 15 | . | TGCAGTGCTACGGACGGGGGTGCTAGAGTTGTGACCCAGTACTTC | CSATDGGARVVTQYF
TRBJ2-2 | TRBV29-1 | . | 15 | . | TGCAGCGTTGAAGTAGGGAAAACAGGCACCGGGGAGCTGTTTTTT | CSVEVGKTGTGELFF
TRBJ2-5 | TRBV7-2 | many | 14 | TRBD1 | TGTGCCAGCAGCCCCGGGACAGGGGATCGGACCCAGTACTTC | CASSPGTGDRTQYF
TRBJ2-1 | TRBV2 | . | 13 | . | TGTGCCAGCAGAGATCCTTTCTACAATGAGCAGTTCTTC | CASRDPFYNEQFF
TRBJ2-1 | TRBV7-2 | . | 15 | . | TGTGCCAGCAGCTTAGGACCCTCGAAGTACAATGAGCAGTTCTTC | CASSLGPSKYNEQFF
TRBJ2-7 | TRBV6-8 | . | 14 | TRBD1 | TGTGCCAGCAGGCAACAGGGGATGAACTACGAGCAGTACTTC | CASRQQGMNYEQYF
TRBJ1-6 | TRBV4-3 | few | 15 | TRBD1 | TGCGCCAGCAGCTACCGGGACAGGGCAAATTCACCCCTCCACTTT | CASSYRDRANSPLHF
TRBJ2-1 | TRBV6-1 | many | 15 | TRBD1 | TGTGCCAGCAGTGCGGGACAGGTTTTTCGCGATGAGCAGTTCTTC | CASSAGQVFRDEQFF
TRBJ1-2 | TRBV29-1 | . | 11 | . | TGCAGCGTTGTATATGGCTATGGCTACACCTTC | CSVVYGYGYTF
TRBJ2-2 | TRBV6-5 | few | 16 | TRBD1 | TGTGCCAGCAGTTACGTGCGGACAGGGAACGCCGGGGAGCTGTTTTTT | CASSYVRTGNAGELFF